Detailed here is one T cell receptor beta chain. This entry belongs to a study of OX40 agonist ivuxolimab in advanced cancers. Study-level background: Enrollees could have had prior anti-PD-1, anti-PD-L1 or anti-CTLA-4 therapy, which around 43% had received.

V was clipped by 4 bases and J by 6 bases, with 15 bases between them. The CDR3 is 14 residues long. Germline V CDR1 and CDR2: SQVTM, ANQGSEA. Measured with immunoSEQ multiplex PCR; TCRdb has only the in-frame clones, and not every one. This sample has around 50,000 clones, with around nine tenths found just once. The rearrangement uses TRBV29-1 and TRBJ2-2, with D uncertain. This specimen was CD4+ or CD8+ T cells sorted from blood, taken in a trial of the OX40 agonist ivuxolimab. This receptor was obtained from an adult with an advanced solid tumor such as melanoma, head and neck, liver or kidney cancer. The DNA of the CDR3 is TGCAGCGTTGTCTCCGAAGGTCGGGCCGGGGAGCTGTTTTTT. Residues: CSVVSEGRAGELFF.